This T cell receptor beta chain was recorded in a study of T-cell memory formation after mild COVID-19. Study-level results: In pre-infection memory, a portion of responding clones appeared, which suggested that cross-reactive memory joined. In second-wave clones peaking day 37, SARS-CoV-2 specificity remained unconfirmed. Clones contracting day 15 to 85 were balanced CD4/CD8; later expanders leaned CD4+.

Concerning this clonotype: Its matching antigen is unknown.

It was 5'RACE with constant-segment primers that produced the TCR alpha and TCR beta cDNA libraries, which carried sample barcodes and UMIs. TCRdb reprocessed the 5' RACE reads via MiXCR and lists one record per CDR3 protein. The sample consists of roughly 52,000 distinct CDR3 sequences, more than 8% of them appearing once. From germline, CDR1 is SEHNR and CDR2 FQNEAQ (reference sequence). Trimming took off 1 base at V and 7 bases at J, with 5 bases between the two ends. The CDR3 runs to 12 residues. The chain combines TRBV7-9 with TRBJ1-3, with unresolved D. This receptor was identified in a man aged 18 to 29 who had mild COVID-19 (a few samples of this study predate the infection). Cell type and time point are not known. Specimen: PBMCs or a T cell subset sorted from them (not recorded which). The chain's CDR3 is CASSLVANTIYF. CDR3 in DNA: TGTGCCAGCAGCTTAGTTGCCAACACCATATATTTT.